These 20 T cell receptor beta chains came from one sample sequenced in a study of CD8 T cells in ankylosing spondylitis. General study points: A motif of roughly eight highly homologous TCR beta variants was seen as apparently characteristic of ankylosing spondylitis blood.

TCRdb processed the 5' RACE reads anew with MiXCR; each CDR3 protein has one entry. The table lists about 510,000 distinct CDR3 sequences, about 5.7% of them singletons. Their specific antigens are unknown. Sequenced input: blood, either unsorted or a sorted T cell fraction (not recorded which). These receptor sequences come from a male donor with ankylosing spondylitis.

This clonotype occurred many times. V usage is TRBV9 and J usage is TRBJ1-1; no definite D call. The CDR3 contains 13 residues. The germline V gene encodes CDR1 SGDLS and CDR2 YYNGEE. The V end was cut by 2 bases, the J end by 2 bases, with 7 bases between. The CDR3 region has the DNA TGTGCCAGCAGCGTCCTCCCTAACACTGAAGCTTTCTTT. Translation: CASSVLPNTEAFF.

This clonotype appeared many times. V usage is TRBV28 and J usage is TRBJ1-5; 8 bases align to TRBD1. Germline CDR1 MDHEN, CDR2 SYDVKM. J lost 5 bases, V lost 6 bases, and 6 bases had no gene match. The CDR3 is 14 amino acids. The CDR3 DNA is TGTGCCAGCAGGACTGGGACAGGTGATCAGCCCCAGCATTTT. Translating gives CASRTGTGDQPQHF.

The chain has TRBV4-3 and TRBJ2-3; D is undetermined. This CDR3 spans 14 amino acids. V was clipped by 2 bases and J by 3 bases, with 9 bases between them. Germline V lookup: CDR1 LGHNA, CDR2 YSLEER. CDR3 in DNA: TGCGCCAGCAGCCAACGCCCCCTGACAGATACGCAGTATTTT. Amino acid sequence: CASSQRPLTDTQYF.

In its sample, this clonotype was seen a few times. DNA for the CDR3: TGCAGTGCCCAGAGACAGGCTAAAGACTATGGCTACACCTTC. This encodes CSAQRQAKDYGYTF. The rearrangement uses TRBV20-1 and TRBJ1-2; D may be TRBD1 (6 bases). The CDR3 runs 14 residues. The V gene's germline CDR1 is DFQATT and CDR2 SNEGSKA (reference sequence). Trimming took off 6 bases at V and 3 bases at J, with 17 bases between the two ends.

This clonotype was found a few times. The chain is built from TRBV28 and TRBJ2-1; TRBD2 aligns across 7 bases. The CDR3 is 15 amino acids. J lost 10 bases, V lost 6 bases, and 15 bases had no gene match. Germline V gene data show CDR1 as MDHEN and CDR2 as SYDVKM. Here the CDR3 DNA reads TGTGCCAGCAGCGCCCTAGCGGTCGTAGATCCGGAGCAGTTCTTC. Protein sequence: CASSALAVVDPEQFF.

There are many counts of this clonotype. The CDR3: CASSLAGVTYNEQFF. CDR3 DNA sequence: TGTGCCAGCAGTTTAGCGGGAGTTACGTACAATGAGCAGTTCTTC. The V and J genes are TRBV27 and TRBJ2-1; 7 bases are shared with TRBD2. Germline V gene sequence: CDR1 MNHEY, CDR2 SMNVEV (reference sequence). CDR3 length equals 15 residues. Trimming at V came to 2 bases and at J to 4 bases, leaving 5 bases not matched to a gene.

This clonotype was seen repeatedly, ten times or more. The V gene is TRBV5-1, the J gene TRBJ2-7; 7 nucleotides match TRBD1. V gave up 4 bases and J gave up 5 bases; unmatched junction bases: 9. The CDR3 loop spans 14 amino acids. Germline V gene sequence: CDR1 SGHRS, CDR2 YFSETQ. CDR3 sequence reads: CASSPRQGKDEQYF. The CDR3 region has the DNA TGCGCCAGCAGCCCGAGACAGGGAAAGGACGAGCAGTACTTC.

The sample holds many counts of this clonotype. V usage is TRBV2 and J usage is TRBJ2-2; D remains unclear. This CDR3 is 14 amino acids long. The V gene lost 2 bases and the J gene lost 4 bases, with 8 bases spanning the gap. Germline CDR1 SNHLY, CDR2 FYNNEI. The CDR3 nucleotides read TGTGCCAGCAGTGAATCCGCCTCCACCGGGGAGCTGTTTTTT. Translating gives CASSESASTGELFF.

This clonotype was seen a few times. This chain joins TRBV10-3 and TRBJ2-5; the D call may be TRBD1 or TRBD2 (5 bases each). Trimming took 8 bases from V and 5 from J, leaving 12 bases between them. CDR1 is ENHRY and CDR2 is SYGVKD in the germline V gene. This CDR3 has 12 residues. CDR3 residues: CAIGQGGETQYF. CDR3 nucleotide sequence: TGTGCCATCGGCCAGGGCGGGGAGACCCAGTACTTC.

The rearrangement uses TRBV20-1 and TRBJ2-7; D possibly matches TRBD1 or TRBD2 (7 bases each). Germline V gives CDR1 DFQATT, CDR2 SNEGSKA (reference sequence). The CDR3 covers 16 residues. V gave up 5 bases and J gave up 5 bases, with 25 bases separating them. The CDR3 DNA reads TGCAGTGCTCCTAGGGGGGGACAGCGGAGGAAAGACGAGCAGTACTTC. It encodes CSAPRGGQRRKDEQYF.

At least ten counts were recorded for this clonotype. The V gene is TRBV6-1, the J gene TRBJ1-6; D is ambiguous. Trimming shortened V by 7 bases and J by 9 bases, and 19 bases separated the two germline ends. The CDR3 extends over 15 amino acids. Germline loops: CDR1 MNHNS, CDR2 SASEGT. The DNA for the CDR3 is TGTGCCAGCAATCTCGAACGGTTGGGGATTTCACCCCTCCACTTT. Translation gives CASNLERLGISPLHF.

This clonotype appeared many times. The V and J genes are TRBV5-1 and TRBJ2-7; D call uncertain. V lost 4 bases to trimming and J lost 0 bases, with 11 bases between them. Germline V CDR1 and CDR2: SGHRS, YFSETQ. This CDR3 is built from 14 residues. CDR3 sequence: CASSEDPSSYEQYF. CDR3 DNA: TGCGCCAGCAGCGAGGACCCGAGCTCCTACGAGCAGTACTTC.

This clonotype occurred a few times. J is TRBJ2-1 and V is TRBV19; 10 bases agree with TRBD2. Germline loops: CDR1 LNHDA, CDR2 SQIVND (reference sequence). The V and J ends lost 5 bases and 3 bases, in that order; junction bases with no gene match: 7. The CDR3 extends over 16 amino acids. The CDR3 bases are TGTGCCAGTAGTCTGGTTAGCGGGGGGTTCTACAATGAGCAGTTCTTC. Residues: CASSLVSGGFYNEQFF. Together with reference TRBV19 and TRBJ2-1, the CDR3 gives the full variable domain: DGGITQSPKYLFRKEGQNVTLSCEQNLNHDAMYWYRQDPGQGLRLIYYSQIVNDFQKGDIAEGYSVSREKKESFPLTVTSAQKNPTAFYLCASSLVSGGFYNEQFFGPGTRLTVL.

This clonotype has a count of ten or more. The chain has TRBV27 and TRBJ2-5; TRBD1 matches 12 bases. The germline gives CDR1 MNHEY, CDR2 SMNVEV (reference sequence). The CDR3 consists of 16 residues. Trimming cost V 6 bases and J 5 bases; bases outside gene matches: 10. CDR3 protein: CASSGLGQGAWETQYF. DNA of the CDR3: TGTGCCAGCAGCGGACTGGGACAGGGGGCGTGGGAGACCCAGTACTTC.

This clonotype has a count of ten or more. The chain has TRBV5-1 and TRBJ2-7, with 8 bases that match TRBD2. With V trimmed by 3 bases and J by 7 bases, 15 bases remained unmatched. The CDR3 has 16 residues. Germline V gene lookup returns CDR1 SGHRS and CDR2 YFSETQ. The CDR3 here is CASSSPLAVSSEEQYF. CDR3 coding DNA: TGCGCCAGCAGCTCCCCACTAGCGGTATCGTCGGAGGAGCAGTACTTC.

This clonotype came up a few times. The chain is built from TRBV20-1 and TRBJ2-7; D uncertain. The V gene lost 3 bases and the J gene lost 3 bases, with 9 bases spanning the gap. Per germline, CDR1 DFQATT and CDR2 SNEGSKA (reference sequence). The CDR3 has 12 residues. CDR3 DNA: TGCAGTGCTAGCCCCGTTGGCTACGAGCAGTACTTC. It translates to CSASPVGYEQYF.

This clonotype was found a few times. The gene calls are TRBV30 and TRBJ2-7; tentative D call: TRBD1 (6 bases). With 4 bases removed from V and 0 bases from J, the gap between germline ends came to 7 bases. Germline CDR1 GTSNPN, CDR2 SVGIG (reference sequence). CDR3 length: 12 residues. CDR3 nucleotide sequence: TGTGCCTGGAAGGGGGACTCCTACGAGCAGTACTTC. This gives the protein CAWKGDSYEQYF.

In this sample, this clonotype turned up many times. V gene TRBV5-1 combines with J gene TRBJ1-2, with 8 positions matching TRBD1. With V trimmed by 3 bases and J by 1 base, 5 bases remained unmatched. The CDR3 length is 15 residues. In germline, CDR1 is SGHRS, CDR2 YFSETQ. The CDR3 region is CASSSFDRGNYGYTF. CDR3 coding DNA: TGCGCCAGCAGCTCTTTTGACAGGGGTAACTATGGCTACACCTTC.

This clonotype was counted at least ten times. V gene TRBV29-1 combines with J gene TRBJ2-1, with D possibly matching TRBD2 (5 bases). The germline V gene has CDR1 SQVTM and CDR2 ANQGSEA. V lost 6 bases to trimming and J lost 0 bases, with 12 bases between them. The CDR3 is made up of 14 amino acids. The CDR3 region is CSVHGSRSYNEQFF. The CDR3 bases are TGCAGCGTGCATGGGAGCCGCTCCTACAATGAGCAGTTCTTC.

This clonotype was counted between two and nine times. This chain joins TRBV3-1 and TRBJ1-1; no clear D gene. The CDR3 consists of 15 residues. Germline CDR1 is LGHDT and CDR2 is YNNKEL (reference sequence). The germline V and J ends were trimmed by 0 bases and 1 base, with 9 bases remaining between them. For the CDR3, the DNA is TGTGCCAGCAGCCAAGATCCCACGGCGAACACTGAAGCTTTCTTT. This codes for CASSQDPTANTEAFF.